This T cell receptor (beta chain) was recovered during a study of cytomegalovirus exposure and HLA in healthy donors. Study in general: An early data release held tens of millions of unique TCRs from HLA-typed donors. Findings and limits, study-wide: In a later analysis, DRB1 alleles had the most associated TCRs; HLA-C alleles the fewest.

For this clone: Antigen specificity is unknown.

The CDR3 covers 14 residues. The ends were cut back, 5 bases at V and 5 bases at J, with 11 bases in the middle. Germline assignment: CDR1 SGHDT and CDR2 YYEEEE. The PCR made use of 60 Vbeta and 13 Jbeta primers. The assay was immunoSEQ multiplex PCR, and TCRdb's table has in-frame clones only and misses some. The table shows about 120,000 clones, with 60% to 85% occurring only once. This chain uses TRBV5-6 with TRBJ1-6, with D unclear. Input material: PBMCs. The sequence derives from a man between 50 and 59 years old in good health and CMV-seropositive. The CDR3 DNA sequence: TGTGCCAGCAGACTTTGGTCCAATAATTCACCCCTCCACTTT. Translating it yields CASRLWSNNSPLHF.